The 18 T cell receptor beta chains in this list originate from one sample, sequenced in a study of regulatory T cells in long-lasting Graves disease. The time point is: newly diagnosed GD, antithyroid drugs for less than 3 months. The TCR library was prepared using RNA isolated from PBMCs. Construction of TCR beta libraries relied on iRepertoire HTBI primers and on Arm-PCR targeting CDR3 regions. TCRdb re-analysed the multiplex PCR reads in MiXCR, keeping a single row per CDR3 protein. The sample consists of hundreds of thousands of distinct CDR3 sequences, more than 15% of them appearing once. A further study also used this sample, focusing on T cells in Graves' hyperthyroidism and ophthalmopathy.

Sample: peripheral blood mononuclear cells (PBMCs), taken at new diagnosis, from a patient treated with antithyroid drugs. The receptors come from a man between 18 and 29 years old with Graves disease.

This clonotype appeared a few times. The chain carries TRBV7-6 and TRBJ1-1; no clear D. Germline lookup yields CDR1 SGHVS and CDR2 FNYEAQ. The CDR3 is 17 amino acids. The V end was cut by 0 bases, the J end by 1 base, with 15 bases between. CDR3 sequence: CASSLAIGVGRNTEAFF. The CDR3 nucleotides are TGTGCCAGCAGCTTAGCGATTGGGGTGGGCAGGAACACTGAAGCTTTCTTT.

This clonotype has just a few counts. V usage is TRBV3-1 and J usage is TRBJ2-4; 9 positions agree with TRBD1. Per germline, CDR1 LGHDT and CDR2 YNNKEL (reference sequence). This CDR3 is 16 amino acids long. Germline trimming cut 1 base from V and 6 bases from J; bases unmatched to any gene: 7. The CDR3 nucleotides read TGTGCCAGCAGCCAAGGGGCCGGGACAGGGAGAAACATTCAGTACTTC. Protein: CASSQGAGTGRNIQYF.

As for this clonotype: An end of the junction differs from the germline gene, which may be a read error. This sequence joins TRBV6-2 or TRBV6-3 and TRBJ1-5; 11 bases map to TRBD1. Germline CDR1 and CDR2: MNHEY and SVGEGT. The CDR3 has 19 amino acids. The CDR3 here is CASSHSVLAGQGAWQPQHF. The CDR3 nucleotides read TGTGCCAGCAGTCACTCGGTGTTGGCAGGACAGGGGGCTTGGCAGCCCCAGCATTTT.

Many counts were recorded for this clonotype. V is TRBV6-2 or TRBV6-3 and J is TRBJ2-3, with 16 bases that match TRBD2. The junction had 6 bases not matched to a gene; V was cut back by 3 bases and J by 6 bases. Germline V lookup: CDR1 MNHEY, CDR2 SVGEGT. This CDR3 comprises 17 residues. The CDR3 sequence: CASSYPGTSGRGDTQYF. In nucleotides, the CDR3 is TGTGCCAGCAGTTATCCCGGGACTAGCGGGAGGGGGGATACGCAGTATTTT.

This clonotype has just a few counts. The chain couples TRBV28 to TRBJ1-4; maybe TRBD1 (6 bases). V was cut by 3 bases and J by 7 bases, with 12 bases left in between. Looked up from germline, CDR1 is MDHEN and CDR2 is SYDVKM. This CDR3 region has 14 residues. The CDR3 region has the DNA TGTGCCAGCAGTTTTTACGGGGGCGGTGAAAAACTGTTTTTT. Translated: CASSFYGGGEKLFF.

Note on this clonotype: This may arise from a read error, as a much more abundant clone is one base away. J is TRBJ2-2 and V is TRBV15; D is uncertain. CDR1 is LNHNV and CDR2 is YYDKDF in the germline V gene (reference sequence). The V and J ends lost 0 bases and 0 bases respectively, with 2 bases between them. The CDR3 is 14 amino acids. The CDR3 sequence is CATSRDTNTGELFF. The CDR3 coding sequence is TGTGCCACCAGCAGAGACACGAACACCGGGGAGCTGTTTTTT.

This chain connects TRBV12-3 or TRBV12-4 to TRBJ2-1; TRBD1 agrees at 7 bases. The CDR3 has 15 amino acids. After removal of 8 bases from V and 0 bases from J, the junction contained 7 bases not matched to a gene. CDR3 sequence: CASRPDRASYNEQFF. CDR3 DNA: TGTGCCAGCCGCCCCGACAGGGCCTCCTACAATGAGCAGTTCTTC.

This clonotype was recorded a few times. The chain joins TRBV30 to TRBJ1-2; 9 nucleotides agree with TRBD1. Trimming took 3 bases from V and 7 from J; bases not matched to a gene: 9. Germline CDR1 reads GTSNPN; CDR2 reads SVGIG (reference sequence). The CDR3 consists of 14 residues. CDR3 coding DNA: TGTGCCTGGAGGAACACAGGGGGCCGGCGTGGCTACACCTTC. Translating it yields CAWRNTGGRRGYTF.

The gene calls are TRBV27 and TRBJ2-1; TRBD2 agrees at 10 bases. V was clipped by 2 bases and J by 6 bases; unmatched bases: 4. Germline V gene data show CDR1 as MNHEY and CDR2 as SMNVEV (reference sequence). This CDR3 has 15 amino acids. CDR3 bases: TGTGCCAGCAGTTTAAGCGGGAGGGCCCTCAATGAGCAGTTCTTC. It codes for CASSLSGRALNEQFF.

The chain is built from TRBV9 and TRBJ2-2; D is unclear. The germline V and J ends were trimmed by 4 bases and 3 bases, with 19 bases remaining between them. Germline values: CDR1 SGDLS, CDR2 YYNGEE. The CDR3 contains 17 residues. The CDR3 sequence: CASSILVGPRDTGELFF. The CDR3 nucleotides are TGTGCCAGCAGCATTCTCGTGGGCCCCAGAGACACCGGGGAGCTGTTTTTT.

This clonotype has a count of ten or more. The rearrangement links TRBV28 to TRBJ1-1, with 7 bases aligning to TRBD1. J gave up 4 bases and V 6 bases, and 8 bases lay outside the gene matches. This CDR3 has 14 residues. Germline lookup yields CDR1 MDHEN and CDR2 SYDVKM. DNA for the CDR3: TGTGCCAGCAGGCTTGGGACAGCAAGCACTGAAGCTTTCTTT. It is translated as CASRLGTASTEAFF.

This clonotype was observed at least ten times. The chain couples TRBV15 to TRBJ2-7, with 8 bases fitting TRBD2. This CDR3 is 16 amino acids long. Germline assignment: CDR1 LNHNV and CDR2 YYDKDF (reference sequence). With V trimmed by 5 bases and J by 2 bases, 11 bases remained unmatched. The CDR3 sequence is CATSSRFSGETYEQYF. Written as DNA, the CDR3 is TGTGCCACCAGCTCCCGATTTAGCGGGGAAACCTACGAGCAGTACTTC.

In this sample, this clonotype turned up many times. The chain uses TRBV3-1 and TRBJ2-5, with D possibly called TRBD1 or TRBD2 (5 bases each). From germline, CDR1 is LGHDT and CDR2 YNNKEL (reference sequence). The CDR3 is 14 residues long. V dropped 3 bases and J dropped 3 bases, with 11 bases sitting between them. CDR3 loop: CASSHIGTEETQYF. For the CDR3, the DNA is TGTGCCAGCAGCCATATTGGGACGGAAGAGACCCAGTACTTC.

This clonotype was observed many times. Written as DNA, the CDR3 is TGTGCCTGGAGTGGGGCCTGGGGGAGCAGGGAGACCCAGTACTTC. This gives the protein CAWSGAWGSRETQYF. The chain has TRBV30 and TRBJ2-5, with D perhaps matching TRBD1 or TRBD2 (5 bases each). CDR1 and CDR2 (germline): GTSNPN, SVGIG (reference sequence). The CDR3 is made up of 15 amino acids. V was trimmed by 1 base and J by 5 bases, leaving 17 bases between them. Based on the CDR3 plus reference TRBV30 and TRBJ2-5, the full variable domain is SQTIHQWPATLVQPVGSPLSLECTVEGTSNPNLYWYRQAAGRGLQLLFYSVGIGQISSEVPQNLSASRPQDRQFILSSKKLLLSDSGFYLCAWSGAWGSRETQYFGPGTRLLVL.

There are many counts of this clonotype. This chain links TRBV2 with TRBJ2-1; TRBD2 aligns across 7 bases. Germline CDR1 reads SNHLY; CDR2 reads FYNNEI. Germline trimming cut 4 bases from V and 4 bases from J; bases unmatched to any gene: 7. The CDR3 extends over 15 amino acids. The CDR3 region is CASSVSPSGYNEQFF. The CDR3 nucleotides read TGTGCCAGCAGTGTTTCGCCTAGCGGATACAATGAGCAGTTCTTC. Full variable domain (outside the CDR3, taken from reference TRBV2 and TRBJ2-1): EPEVTQTPSHQVTQMGQEVILRCVPISNHLYFYWYRQILGQKVEFLVSFYNNEISEKSEIFDDQFSVERPDGSNFTLKIRSTKLEDSAMYFCASSVSPSGYNEQFFGPGTRLTVL.

This clonotype was seen repeatedly, ten times or more. The genes are TRBV11-2 and TRBJ2-7; 9 bases match TRBD1. This CDR3 has 14 amino acids. V lost 5 bases, J lost 4 bases, and 6 bases stayed unmatched. From germline, CDR1 is SGHAT and CDR2 FQNNGV. In DNA, the CDR3 is TGTGCCAGCAGCGTCGGACAGGGGTTATACGAGCAGTACTTC. Its translation: CASSVGQGLYEQYF.

This clonotype was counted a few times. The chain joins TRBV7-9 to TRBJ1-3; 7 bases match TRBD1. The length of the CDR3 is 16 residues. V lost 7 bases to trimming and J lost 4 bases; unmatched junction nucleotides: 13. The germline CDR1 and CDR2 sequences are SEHNR and FQNEAQ (reference sequence). The CDR3 sequence is CASTLTGPSAGNTIYF. The CDR3 DNA follows: TGTGCCAGCACCCTGACAGGGCCGTCGGCCGGAAACACCATATATTTT.

In its sample, this clonotype was seen many times. The chain couples TRBV7-8 to TRBJ1-5; the D gene is possibly TRBD1 (6 bases). The germline V gene has CDR1 SGHVS and CDR2 FQNEAQ. Trimming shortened V by 0 bases and J by 5 bases, and 14 bases separated the two germline ends. This CDR3 is built from 16 residues. The CDR3 DNA sequence: TGTGCCAGCAGCTTAGCGGTGGGCAGGGGACATCAGCCCCAGCATTTT. It specifies CASSLAVGRGHQPQHF.